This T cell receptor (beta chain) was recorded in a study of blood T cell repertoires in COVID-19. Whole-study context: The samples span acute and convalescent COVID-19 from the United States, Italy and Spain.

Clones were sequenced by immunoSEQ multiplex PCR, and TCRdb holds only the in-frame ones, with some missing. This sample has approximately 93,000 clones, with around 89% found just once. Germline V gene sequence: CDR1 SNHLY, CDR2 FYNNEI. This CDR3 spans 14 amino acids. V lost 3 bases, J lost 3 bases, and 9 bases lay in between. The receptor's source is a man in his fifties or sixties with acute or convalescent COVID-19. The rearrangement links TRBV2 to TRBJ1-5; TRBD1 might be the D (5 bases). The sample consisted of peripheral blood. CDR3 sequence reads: CASSEGLYNQPQHF. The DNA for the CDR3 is TGTGCCAGCAGTGAGGGACTATACAATCAGCCCCAGCATTTT.